The 30 T cell receptor beta chains below all came from one sample that was sequenced in a study of CD8+ T cells in alopecia areata. Extracted RNA was reverse transcribed, and the resulting cDNA served as sequencing template. TCRdb's copy holds only in-frame clones and misses some; the assay was immunoSEQ multiplex PCR. The sample consists of 150,000 or so clones, about 90% of them appearing once. This material consisted of CD8+ T cells sorted from blood, taken at week 0. The receptors shown here come from a human donor with alopecia areata.

The J gene is TRBJ2-1, the V gene TRBV5-1; D is possibly TRBD1 (6 bases). The CDR3 runs 14 residues. V lost 3 bases and J 8 bases, leaving 15 bases between the germline ends. Germline-derived CDR1 and CDR2 are SGHRS and YFSETQ. The CDR3 is CASSSSTGRDEQFF. DNA of the CDR3: TGCGCCAGCAGCTCTTCAACAGGGAGAGATGAGCAGTTCTTC.

This chain joins TRBV7-9 and TRBJ2-1, with D possibly TRBD1 on 7 matching bases. There are 16 residues in the CDR3. Trimming took 5 bases from V and 8 from J, leaving 22 bases between them. CDR1 is SEHNR, CDR2 FQNEAQ, per germline (reference sequence). For the CDR3, the DNA is TGTGCCAGCAGCCCCCATTGGAGGGGGCGCATCCATGAGCAGTTCTTC. Residues: CASSPHWRGRIHEQFF.

The rearrangement uses TRBV29-1 and TRBJ2-3; D is ambiguous. Trimming left V 0 bases short and J 4 bases short, with 20 bases between. The CDR3 has 17 residues. Germline values: CDR1 SQVTM, CDR2 ANQGSEA. In DNA form, the CDR3 reads TGCAGCGTTGAAGACTCGGGCGAGAAAGATCTCCCAGATACGCAGTATTTT. This gives the protein CSVEDSGEKDLPDTQYF.

In the case of this clone: Other nucleotide sequences from this sample produce the same CDR3. The chain recombines TRBV4-2 with TRBJ2-7; 8 bases fit TRBD2. CDR1 LGHNA and CDR2 YNFKEQ come from the germline V gene. With 3 bases clipped from V and 0 bases from J, the junction kept 4 bases outside the gene matches. This CDR3 is built from 15 residues. Here the CDR3 DNA reads TGTGCCAGCAGCCAGGGGCTAGCGGGCTCCTACGAGCAGTACTTC. Its protein is CASSQGLAGSYEQYF.

The rearrangement links TRBV27 to TRBJ2-1, with D perhaps being TRBD1 or TRBD2 (5 bases each). Per the germline V gene, CDR1 is MNHEY and CDR2 is SMNVEV (reference sequence). The V and J ends lost 2 bases and 0 bases respectively, with 8 bases between them. The CDR3 is 15 residues long. CDR3 sequence (DNA): TGTGCCAGCAGTTTAGGGGGAAGCTCCTACAATGAGCAGTTCTTC. Amino acids: CASSLGGSSYNEQFF.

The chain joins TRBV27 to TRBJ2-7; D is ambiguous. Trimming stripped 2 bases from V and 0 bases from J, with 14 bases between. The V gene's germline CDR1 is MNHEY and CDR2 SMNVEV (reference sequence). CDR3 size: 16 residues. The CDR3 DNA follows: TGTGCCAGCAGTTTAACGGGCACCACGAGCTCCTACGAGCAGTACTTC. This encodes CASSLTGTTSSYEQYF.

The V gene is TRBV11-3, the J gene TRBJ2-2; D tentatively reads TRBD1 or TRBD2 (5 bases each). The V and J ends lost 5 bases and 6 bases respectively, with 13 bases between them. The CDR3 sequence is 14 residues long. Looked up from germline, CDR1 is SGHNT and CDR2 is YENEEA. The CDR3 here is CASSRTGGAGELFF. CDR3 nucleotides: TGTGCCAGCAGCCGGACTGGGGGAGCCGGGGAGCTGTTTTTT.

The gene calls are TRBV29-1 and TRBJ2-1; D not resolved. Looked up from germline, CDR1 is SQVTM and CDR2 is ANQGSEA. V was shortened by 2 bases and J by 5 bases, with 4 bases between the two germline ends. This CDR3 is built from 11 residues. The CDR3 DNA sequence: TGCAGCGTTGAAAGGGACAATGAGCAGTTCTTC. This translates into CSVERDNEQFF.

J is TRBJ1-1 and V is TRBV9; 7 bases match TRBD1. This CDR3 comprises 13 residues. V lost 5 bases and J lost 13; bases outside the gene matches: 14. The germline gives CDR1 SGDLS, CDR2 YYNGEE. The chain's CDR3 is CASSLRFGTEGFF. Written as DNA, the CDR3 is TGTGCCAGCAGTCTTCGATTCGGGACAGAGGGTTTCTTT.

The chain links TRBV5-1 to TRBJ2-2, with TRBD1 matching 7 bases. The length of the CDR3 is 13 residues. Trimming took 7 bases from V and 1 from J; bases not matched to a gene: 1. Germline V gene lookup returns CDR1 SGHRS and CDR2 YFSETQ. Here the CDR3 DNA reads TGCGCCAGCGGGACAGTGAACACCGGGGAGCTGTTTTTT. It encodes CASGTVNTGELFF.

The rearrangement joins TRBV5-1 to TRBJ2-2, with D uncertain. The V end was cut by 0 bases, the J end by 0 bases, with 3 bases between. This CDR3 is built from 14 residues. Germline CDR1 SGHRS, CDR2 YFSETQ. Here the CDR3 reads CASSLGTNTGELFF. The CDR3 coding sequence is TGCGCCAGCAGCTTGGGGACGAACACCGGGGAGCTGTTTTTT.

V is TRBV2 and J is TRBJ2-2; D gene unclear. CDR1 is SNHLY and CDR2 is FYNNEI in the germline V gene. The CDR3 loop spans 11 amino acids. Trimming removed 7 bases from V and 6 bases from J, with 6 bases in between. The chain's CDR3 is CASISAGELFF. CDR3 coding DNA: TGTGCCAGCATCAGCGCCGGGGAGCTGTTTTTT. The entire variable domain, with the rest obtained from reference TRBV2 and TRBJ2-2, is as follows: EPEVTQTPSHQVTQMGQEVILRCVPISNHLYFYWYRQILGQKVEFLVSFYNNEISEKSEIFDDQFSVERPDGSNFTLKIRSTKLEDSAMYFCASISAGELFFGEGSRLTVL.

This clone came up a few times. The V gene is TRBV7-8, the J gene TRBJ2-7; D is possibly TRBD1 or TRBD2 (5 bases each). The CDR3 consists of 16 residues. Per the germline V gene, CDR1 is SGHVS and CDR2 is FQNEAQ. Trimming took 5 bases from V and 1 from J, leaving 18 bases between them. CDR3 residues: CASSERRDGWSYEQYF. The CDR3 bases are TGTGCCAGCAGCGAGCGCCGGGACGGGTGGTCCTACGAGCAGTACTTC.

This chain joins TRBV6-5 and TRBJ2-6; D not resolved. V lost 2 bases and J lost 1, with 6 bases in between. Germline V gene lookup returns CDR1 MNHEY and CDR2 SVGAGI. CDR3 length equals 15 residues. The CDR3 reads CASSYVESGANVLTF. Here the CDR3 DNA reads TGTGCCAGCAGTTACGTAGAATCTGGGGCCAACGTCCTGACTTTC.

This chain links TRBV7-9 with TRBJ2-7; D is unresolved. V was pared by 0 bases and J by 5 bases, with 8 bases between. CDR1 is SEHNR, CDR2 FQNEAQ, per germline (reference sequence). There are 13 residues in the CDR3. CDR3: CASSLAGFHEQYF. The CDR3 DNA sequence: TGTGCCAGCAGCTTAGCAGGGTTCCACGAGCAGTACTTC.

The chain employs TRBV27 and TRBJ1-2; 9 positions agree with TRBD1. The CDR3 totals 15 residues. With 5 bases clipped from V and 7 bases from J, the junction kept 11 bases outside the gene matches. The germline CDR1 and CDR2 sequences are MNHEY and SMNVEV (reference sequence). The CDR3 region is CASSPTGTGPLGYTF. The CDR3 coding sequence is TGTGCCAGCAGTCCAACCGGGACAGGGCCGCTTGGCTACACCTTC.

The J gene is TRBJ2-2, the V gene TRBV7-8; a weak D match, TRBD1 (6 bases). V lost 3 bases, J lost 1 base, and 9 bases lay in between. Per the germline V gene, CDR1 is SGHVS and CDR2 is FQNEAQ. This CDR3 has 15 amino acids. The DNA for the CDR3 is TGTGCCAGCAGCTTGGGGGCTAGGAACACCGGGGAGCTGTTTTTT. As protein: CASSLGARNTGELFF.

This chain joins TRBV5-4 and TRBJ2-7, with D unresolved. The germline V gene encodes CDR1 SGHNT and CDR2 YYREEE (reference sequence). V shed 5 bases and J shed 2 bases, with 8 bases lying between them. This CDR3 spans 12 amino acids. The CDR3 region is CASRTDAYEQYF. CDR3 coding DNA: TGTGCCAGCAGGACGGACGCCTACGAGCAGTACTTC.

The rearrangement joins TRBV6-5 to TRBJ1-1, with a weak D call TRBD1 (5 bases). V lost 4 bases and J 1 base, leaving 10 bases between the germline ends. The CDR3 loop spans 14 amino acids. Germline values: CDR1 MNHEY, CDR2 SVGAGI. In nucleotides, the CDR3 is TGTGCCAGCAGTTTCAGGACACAGAACACTGAAGCTTTCTTT. Translated, it gives CASSFRTQNTEAFF.

The rearrangement joins TRBV7-8 to TRBJ2-2, with D perhaps matching TRBD1 (5 bases). Germline assignment: CDR1 SGHVS and CDR2 FQNEAQ. V shed 0 bases and J shed 0 bases, with 20 bases lying between them. The CDR3 consists of 20 residues. The CDR3 region is CASSLAPRQTSPANTGELFF. In nucleotides, the CDR3 is TGTGCCAGCAGCTTAGCCCCCAGACAGACCTCTCCGGCGAACACCGGGGAGCTGTTTTTT.

The chain couples TRBV5-1 to TRBJ2-3, with 7 nucleotides matching TRBD2. Germline CDR1 SGHRS, CDR2 YFSETQ. This CDR3 region has 14 residues. V lost 2 bases, J lost 2 bases, and 2 bases stayed unmatched. CDR3 sequence reads: CASSLGTNTDTQYF. Written as DNA, the CDR3 is TGCGCCAGCAGCTTAGGGACTAACACAGATACGCAGTATTTT.

The V gene is TRBV6-4, the J gene TRBJ2-3; D is possibly TRBD2 (5 bases). The germline V gene has CDR1 MRHNA and CDR2 SNTAGT. Trimming removed 6 bases from V and 2 bases from J, with 9 bases in between. The CDR3 loop spans 13 amino acids. The DNA of the CDR3 is TGTGCCAGCAGGGACGGGAACACAGATACGCAGTATTTT. Translating gives CASRDGNTDTQYF.

The chain has TRBV6-4 and TRBJ2-3, with a possible D match to TRBD1 (6 bases). Trimming cost V 2 bases and J 1 base, with 16 bases left between them. Looked up from germline, CDR1 is MRHNA and CDR2 is SNTAGT. The CDR3 spans 17 residues. The CDR3 nucleotides are TGTGCCAGCAGTGACCGCGAGGACAGTTGGGGCACAGATACGCAGTATTTT. Amino acid sequence: CASSDREDSWGTDTQYF.

The chain uses TRBV6-1 and TRBJ2-6; 10 bases align to TRBD1. CDR1 is MNHNS and CDR2 is SASEGT in the germline V gene. V trimming: 2 bases; J trimming: 3 bases; junction bases outside the gene matches: 4. This CDR3 region has 17 residues. The CDR3 sequence is CASSEPGQGNGANVLTF. The CDR3 region has the DNA TGTGCCAGCAGTGAACCGGGACAGGGGAATGGGGCCAACGTCCTGACTTTC.

The V and J genes are TRBV29-1 and TRBJ1-2; no clear D. The CDR3 sequence is 11 residues long. Germline V CDR1 and CDR2: SQVTM, ANQGSEA. Trimming shortened V by 3 bases and J by 6 bases, and 8 bases separated the two germline ends. In DNA, the CDR3 is TGCAGCGTTGAGGGAGATGATGGCTACACCTTC. Amino acid sequence: CSVEGDDGYTF.

The genes are TRBV13 and TRBJ2-7, with 7 nucleotides matching TRBD2. The CDR3 totals 10 residues. After removal of 10 bases from V and 5 bases from J, the junction contained 2 bases not matched to a gene. Germline loops: CDR1 PRHDT, CDR2 FYEKMQ (reference sequence). As DNA, the CDR3 is TGTGCCACCGGGGGGAACGAGCAGTACTTC. Amino acids: CATGGNEQYF. Complete variable domain (other parts from reference TRBV13 and TRBJ2-7): AAGVIQSPRHLIKEKRETATLKCYPIPRHDTVYWYQQGPGQDPQFLISFYEKMQSDKGSIPDRFSAQQFSDYHSELNMSSLELGDSALYFCATGGNEQYFGPGTRLTVT.

This chain joins TRBV5-4 and TRBJ2-7; D gene uncertain. The germline CDR1 and CDR2 sequences are SGHNT and YYREEE (reference sequence). V was shortened by 7 bases and J by 3 bases, with 17 bases between the two germline ends. This CDR3 is 14 amino acids long. Here the CDR3 reads CASQDHEAIYEQYF. CDR3 nucleotides: TGTGCCAGCCAAGACCACGAAGCGATCTACGAGCAGTACTTC.

This clone has a single count. The chain's CDR3 is CASSSEGRDSLQYF. CDR3 coding DNA: TGTGCCAGCAGCTCGGAAGGCAGGGACAGTCTTCAGTACTTC. The chain uses TRBV5-4 and TRBJ2-7, with TRBD1 matching 7 bases. The CDR3 totals 14 residues. Germline assignment: CDR1 SGHNT and CDR2 YYREEE (reference sequence). Trimming removed 3 bases from V and 10 bases from J; junction bases left unmatched: 13. The variable domain in full, completed from reference TRBV5-4 and TRBJ2-7, reads ETGVTQSPTHLIKTRGQQVTLRCSSQSGHNTVSWYQQALGQGPQFIFQYYREEENGRGNFPPRFSGLQFPNYSSELNVNALELDDSALYLCASSSEGRDSLQYFGPGTRLTVT.

CDR3 region: CASSYFGSDTDTQYF. In DNA form, the CDR3 reads TGTGCCAGCAGTTACTTCGGGTCGGATACAGATACGCAGTATTTT. This chain connects TRBV6-5 to TRBJ2-3; D gene ambiguous. Trimming shortened V by 1 base and J by 3 bases, and 11 bases separated the two germline ends. The germline gives CDR1 MNHEY, CDR2 SVGAGI. The CDR3 has 15 residues.

The chain is built from TRBV9 and TRBJ2-7, with D possibly being TRBD1 (6 bases). Germline V gene lookup returns CDR1 SGDLS and CDR2 YYNGEE. V gave up 0 bases and J gave up 2 bases, with 12 bases separating them. This CDR3 is 15 amino acids long. Here the CDR3 DNA reads TGTGCCAGCAGCGTAGAAGGGACACCTACCTACGAGCAGTACTTC. It specifies CASSVEGTPTYEQYF. Supplemented by reference TRBV9 and TRBJ2-7, the full variable domain reads DSGVTQTPKHLITATGQRVTLRCSPRSGDLSVYWYQQSLDQGLQFLIQYYNGEERAKGNILERFSAQQFPDLHSELNLSSLELGDSALYFCASSVEGTPTYEQYFGPGTRLTVT.